Following are 20 T cell receptor beta chains from one sample sequenced in a study of T cells in Graves' hyperthyroidism and ophthalmopathy. There were TCR beta CDR3 regions amplified from RNA transcripts. HTBI primers were the set used in a first-round RT-PCR of the TCR CDR3. TCRdb fed the multiplex PCR reads into MiXCR, producing one record per CDR3 protein. The sample has 550,000 to 800,000 distinct CDR3 sequences, roughly 17% seen once; the top ten hold 15%. Source material: blood. These receptors all come from a man in his fifties or sixties with Graves' hyperthyroidism.

This clonotype was picked up many times. The V gene is TRBV30, the J gene TRBJ1-1; maybe TRBD1 (5 bases). CDR3 length equals 15 residues. The V gene lost 1 base and the J gene lost 5 bases, with 17 bases spanning the gap. Germline V gene sequence: CDR1 GTSNPN, CDR2 SVGIG (reference sequence). CDR3 amino acids: CAWSGTRAGGTEAFF. The CDR3 region has the DNA TGTGCCTGGAGTGGAACCAGGGCCGGGGGGACTGAAGCTTTCTTT.

This clonotype was found many times. The rearrangement uses TRBV15 and TRBJ2-1, with D possibly matching TRBD2 (6 bases). The CDR3 loop spans 14 amino acids. The V and J ends lost 3 bases and 3 bases respectively, with 9 bases between them. Germline V CDR1 and CDR2: LNHNV, YYDKDF (reference sequence). The CDR3 DNA sequence: TGTGCCACCAGCAGCTGGGGACTCTACAATGAGCAGTTCTTC. Protein product: CATSSWGLYNEQFF. Looking up the rest from reference TRBV15 and TRBJ2-1 gives the full variable domain: DAMVIQNPRYQVTQFGKPVTLSCSQTLNHNVMYWYQQKSSQAPKLLFHYYDKDFNNEADTPDNFQSRRPNTSFCFLDIRSPGLGDTAMYLCATSSWGLYNEQFFGPGTRLTVL.

This clonotype was seen ten or more times. V is TRBV11-2 and J is TRBJ1-5; tentatively, D is TRBD1 (6 bases). CDR1 and CDR2 (germline): SGHAT, FQNNGV. This CDR3 region has 15 residues. V was shortened by 4 bases and J by 7 bases, with 17 bases between the two germline ends. CDR3 in amino acids: CASSSRTGGGQPQHF. The CDR3 bases are TGTGCCAGCAGCTCCCGGACGGGGGGGGGCCAGCCCCAGCATTTT.

This clonotype was seen more than once but under ten times. V gene TRBV28 combines with J gene TRBJ2-1; maybe TRBD2 (6 bases). This CDR3 is 13 amino acids long. Trimming pared 6 bases from V and 8 bases from J, leaving 14 bases between. Germline values: CDR1 MDHEN, CDR2 SYDVKM. In DNA, the CDR3 is TGTGCCAGCAGCCCCCGCTGGGAGGATGAGCAGTTCTTC. As protein: CASSPRWEDEQFF.

This clonotype was seen at least ten times. This sequence joins TRBV7-2 and TRBJ2-3, with 8 bases identical to TRBD2. The CDR3 is made up of 15 amino acids. Germline lookup yields CDR1 SGHTA and CDR2 FQGNSA. Trimming took 2 bases from V and 4 from J; bases not matched to a gene: 5. The CDR3 DNA follows: TGTGCCAGCAGCTTATCGGGCGGGAGGTCAGATACGCAGTATTTT. It yields the protein CASSLSGGRSDTQYF.

This clonotype was detected many times. This chain connects TRBV2 to TRBJ2-7, with 8 bases fitting TRBD1. Unmatched junction bases numbered 9, after V lost 5 bases and J lost 0 bases. The germline V gene encodes CDR1 SNHLY and CDR2 FYNNEI. This CDR3 region has 16 residues. The CDR3 sequence is CASSLPRQGTSYEQYF. The CDR3 DNA is TGTGCCAGCAGTCTTCCTCGACAGGGGACCTCCTACGAGCAGTACTTC.

The CDR3 loop reads CSASAQWSGTPCNEQFF. Written as DNA, the CDR3 is TGCAGTGCTAGTGCCCAATGGAGCGGCACCCCCTGCAATGAGCAGTTCTTC. V gene TRBV20-1 combines with J gene TRBJ2-1, with a possible D match to TRBD2 (5 bases). The ends were cut back, 3 bases at V and 6 bases at J, with 24 bases in the middle. Germline-derived CDR1 and CDR2 are DFQATT and SNEGSKA (reference sequence). The CDR3 is 17 residues long.

This clonotype was detected many times. The J gene is TRBJ1-2, the V gene TRBV28, with D tentatively TRBD1 (6 bases). CDR1 and CDR2 (germline): MDHEN, SYDVKM. This CDR3 is built from 14 residues. V lost 6 bases and J lost 7, with 18 bases in between. The CDR3 DNA follows: TGTGCCAGCAGCACACCGAGCCAGGGGTCTGGCTACACCTTC. It specifies CASSTPSQGSGYTF.

This clonotype was counted between two and nine times. The J gene is TRBJ2-1, the V gene TRBV20-1; 9 positions agree with TRBD2. This CDR3 has 13 residues. Germline V gives CDR1 DFQATT, CDR2 SNEGSKA (reference sequence). J was trimmed by 5 bases and V by 6 bases; bases with no gene match: 5. CDR3 loop: CSANGLANNEQFF. The CDR3 region has the DNA TGCAGTGCCAACGGACTAGCGAACAATGAGCAGTTCTTC.

The V call is TRBV20-1, the J call TRBJ2-4; 14 nucleotides match TRBD2. This CDR3 has 16 amino acids. Germline assignment: CDR1 DFQATT and CDR2 SNEGSKA (reference sequence). The J segment lost 8 bases and the V segment lost 6 bases, leaving 12 bases of the junction unmatched. As DNA, the CDR3 is TGCAGTGCCCCACCGGGACTAGCGGGAGAAGGTTACATTCAGTACTTC. This encodes CSAPPGLAGEGYIQYF.

This clonotype was detected a few times. The chain has TRBV19 and TRBJ1-5; D call uncertain. V lost 6 bases and J 3 bases, leaving 9 bases between the germline ends. The germline CDR1 and CDR2 sequences are LNHDA and SQIVND (reference sequence). The CDR3 loop spans 13 amino acids. The CDR3 here is CASSKGYNQPQHF. The CDR3 DNA is TGTGCCAGTAGCAAGGGTTACAATCAGCCCCAGCATTTT.

The V call is TRBV30, the J call TRBJ2-1; 9 bases are a match to TRBD1. V trimming: 4 bases; J trimming: 7 bases; junction bases outside the gene matches: 2. Germline values: CDR1 GTSNPN, CDR2 SVGIG (reference sequence). The CDR3 is 12 residues long. CDR3 sequence reads: CAWKGQGNEQFF. CDR3 coding DNA: TGTGCCTGGAAGGGACAGGGAAATGAGCAGTTCTTC.

This clonotype was counted a few times. The CDR3 is CASNAKGGMGNEQFF. The CDR3 DNA reads TGTGCCAGCAACGCGAAGGGGGGAATGGGCAATGAGCAGTTCTTC. The rearrangement joins TRBV12-3 or TRBV12-4 to TRBJ2-1; either TRBD1 or TRBD2 may supply D (6 bases each). The CDR3 loop spans 15 amino acids. Trimming took 7 bases from V and 6 from J, leaving 19 bases between them.

This clonotype has more than one count but fewer than ten. J is TRBJ2-7 and V is TRBV7-9; 7 bases are shared with TRBD1. The CDR3 sequence is 14 residues long. The junction had 5 bases not matched to a gene; V was cut back by 1 base and J by 5 bases. Germline CDR1 and CDR2: SEHNR and FQNEAQ (reference sequence). The DNA of the CDR3 is TGTGCCAGCAGCTTAGGACAGGGTCTGCACGAGCAGTACTTC. As protein: CASSLGQGLHEQYF. Complete variable domain (other parts from reference TRBV7-9 and TRBJ2-7): DTGVSQNPRHKITKRGQNVTFRCDPISEHNRLYWYRQTLGQGPEFLTYFQNEAQLEKSRLLSDRFSAERPKGSFSTLEIQRTEQGDSAMYLCASSLGQGLHEQYFGPGTRLTVT.

The V call is TRBV12-3 or TRBV12-4, the J call TRBJ1-4; TRBD1 is a possible D gene (5 bases). The CDR3 extends over 15 amino acids. The V gene lost 5 bases and the J gene lost 3 bases, with 13 bases spanning the gap. CDR3 loop: CASSSPGTANEKLFF. The CDR3 DNA follows: TGTGCCAGCAGTAGCCCAGGGACTGCTAATGAAAAACTGTTTTTT.

This clonotype appeared a few times. This chain links TRBV12-3 or TRBV12-4 with TRBJ1-6; TRBD1 aligns across 7 bases. This CDR3 region has 14 residues. The J segment lost 0 bases and the V segment lost 10 bases, leaving 3 bases of the junction unmatched. In nucleotides, the CDR3 is TGTGCCACATGGGACAGCTCCTATAATTCACCCCTCCACTTT. The encoded protein is CATWDSSYNSPLHF.

This clonotype has more than one count but fewer than ten. The genes are TRBV28 and TRBJ2-7; no clear D. Germline V CDR1 and CDR2: MDHEN, SYDVKM. The V end was cut by 7 bases, the J end by 2 bases, with 18 bases between. The CDR3 has 15 amino acids. CDR3: CASTPRASVTYEQYF. The CDR3 region has the DNA TGTGCCAGCACCCCTAGGGCCAGCGTCACCTACGAGCAGTACTTC.

The chain carries TRBV20-1 and TRBJ2-3; possibly TRBD2 for D (6 bases). Between the trimmed V and J ends, which lost 5 bases and 2 bases, there was a span of 17 bases. The CDR3 has 15 amino acids. Germline V gene lookup returns CDR1 DFQATT and CDR2 SNEGSKA (reference sequence). The DNA for the CDR3 is TGCAGTGCTGGGGGGACTCGTGCCCCCACAGATACGCAGTATTTT. Translation: CSAGGTRAPTDTQYF.

V usage is TRBV12-5 and J usage is TRBJ2-2; D tentatively reads TRBD1 or TRBD2 (6 bases each). The germline gives CDR1 LGHNT, CDR2 FRNRAP. The CDR3 loop spans 16 amino acids. Trimming left V 0 bases short and J 3 bases short, with 11 bases between. The CDR3 loop reads CASGLVGGRHTGELFF. CDR3 sequence (DNA): TGTGCTAGTGGTTTGGTAGGGGGGCGGCACACCGGGGAGCTGTTTTTT.

This clonotype was counted many times. The chain carries TRBV4-3 and TRBJ2-7, with 9 bases lining up with TRBD1. The CDR3 loop spans 15 amino acids. Germline CDR1 is LGHNA and CDR2 is YSLEER. After removal of 6 bases from V and 1 base from J, the junction contained 7 bases not matched to a gene. Written as DNA, the CDR3 is TGCGCCAGCAGTGCCGGGACAGGGTCTTCCTACGAGCAGTACTTC. As protein: CASSAGTGSSYEQYF.